This entry lists 31 T cell receptor beta chains sequenced from one sample in a study of early T cells in non-severe SARS-CoV-2 infection. Using its own MiXCR run on the 5' RACE reads, TCRdb lists one record per CDR3 protein. The sample carries fewer than 85,000 distinct CDR3 sequences, more than 12% recorded once. The sequenced sample was whole blood, obtained at baseline. These receptors were collected from an adult who was a healthcare worker with PCR-confirmed SARS-CoV-2 infection or an uninfected control (not recorded which).

This clonotype was seen more than once but under ten times. The chain couples TRBV12-3 or TRBV12-4 to TRBJ1-1; D gene uncertain. Trimming removed 3 bases from V and 1 base from J, with 3 bases in between. The CDR3 length is 12 residues. This chain's CDR3 is CASSLENTEAFF. The CDR3 region has the DNA TGTGCCAGCAGTTTGGAGAACACTGAAGCTTTCTTT.

This chain joins TRBV24-1 and TRBJ2-2; TRBD2 matches at 7 bases. The CDR3 spans 17 residues. V lost 2 bases and J lost 1; bases outside the gene matches: 6. Looked up from germline, CDR1 is KGHDR and CDR2 is SFDVKD. CDR3 in amino acids: CATSDSMTSLNTGELFF. As DNA, the CDR3 is TGTGCCACCAGTGATTCCATGACTAGCCTGAACACCGGGGAGCTGTTTTTT.

This clonotype was counted at least ten times. The chain employs TRBV21-1 and TRBJ2-7; TRBD1 is taken as the D call from the table, unchecked against the DNA. TRBV21-1 is a documented pseudogene. CDR3 length: 18 amino acids. CDR3 protein: CASTNGPPSRVSSYEQYF. In DNA, the CDR3 is TGTGCCAGCACCAACGGCCCCCCCTCCCGGGTTAGCTCCTACGAGCAGTACTTC.

This clonotype was seen at least ten times. The chain links TRBV12-3 or TRBV12-4 to TRBJ2-3; D is tentatively TRBD1 or TRBD2 (5 bases each). This CDR3 is 14 amino acids long. V lost 9 bases and J 4 bases, leaving 17 bases between the germline ends. Written as DNA, the CDR3 is TGTGCCAGTGCCTTAGGGGAGTCCCCAGATACGCAGTATTTT. Its translation is CASALGESPDTQYF.

This clonotype was detected a few times. This rearrangement joins TRBV28 to TRBJ2-5; D ambiguous. Trimming stripped 5 bases from V and 1 base from J, with 11 bases between. The CDR3 is 14 residues long. The germline V gene encodes CDR1 MDHEN and CDR2 SYDVKM. CDR3 bases: TGTGCCAGCAGTCCCCCGGGCAGCCAAGAGACCCAGTACTTC. Translated, it gives CASSPPGSQETQYF.

The genes are TRBV4-1 and TRBJ2-4; D uncertain. Germline lookup yields CDR1 MGHRA and CDR2 YSYEKL. V lost 0 bases and J lost 3, with 9 bases in between. The CDR3 has 15 amino acids. CDR3 DNA: TGCGCCAGCAGCCAAGACGAGTATAGCAAAAACATTCAGTACTTC. It translates to CASSQDEYSKNIQYF.

The chain uses TRBV29-1 and TRBJ2-1, with 11 bases fitting TRBD2. The germline V gene encodes CDR1 SQVTM and CDR2 ANQGSEA. V shed 1 base and J 7 bases; nucleotides not matched to a gene: 6. This CDR3 spans 15 amino acids. The CDR3 coding sequence is TGCAGCGTTGAAGGCACTAGCGGGAGAAGGAATGAGCAGTTCTTC. It is translated as CSVEGTSGRRNEQFF.

The chain joins TRBV20-1 to TRBJ2-3; TRBD2 aligns across 9 bases. CDR3 length: 15 residues. V trimming: 4 bases; J trimming: 5 bases; junction bases outside the gene matches: 10. Germline loops: CDR1 DFQATT, CDR2 SNEGSKA (reference sequence). The CDR3 loop is CSATTSGPPRDTQYF. In nucleotides, the CDR3 is TGCAGTGCTACGACTAGCGGCCCTCCTAGAGATACGCAGTATTTT.

This clonotype has a count of ten or more. This chain joins TRBV15 and TRBJ2-5; 7 bases are a match to TRBD2. The CDR3 is 16 amino acids. V lost 2 bases and J lost 5; bases outside the gene matches: 11. In germline, CDR1 is LNHNV, CDR2 YYDKDF (reference sequence). The CDR3 bases are TGTGCCACCAGCAGAACCTCTAGCGGTGGTGGGGAGACCCAGTACTTC. Its protein is CATSRTSSGGGETQYF.

The chain employs TRBV4-1 and TRBJ2-5; TRBD2 aligns across 8 bases. The junction had 4 bases not matched to a gene; V was cut back by 4 bases and J by 0 bases. This CDR3 contains 15 residues. Germline values: CDR1 MGHRA, CDR2 YSYEKL. The chain's CDR3 is CASSLQREYQETQYF. Written as DNA, the CDR3 is TGCGCCAGCAGCCTACAGCGGGAGTACCAAGAGACCCAGTACTTC.

The rearrangement joins TRBV28 to TRBJ2-4, with a tentative D call TRBD2 (5 bases). The CDR3 has 16 amino acids. Germline-derived CDR1 and CDR2 are MDHEN and SYDVKM. Trimming took off 6 bases at V and 0 bases at J, with 15 bases between the two ends. The CDR3 is CASSPGGLLAKNIQYF. The CDR3 DNA reads as TGTGCCAGCAGCCCTGGCGGGTTGCTAGCCAAAAACATTCAGTACTTC. Based on the CDR3 plus reference TRBV28 and TRBJ2-4, the full variable domain is DVKVTQSSRYLVKRTGEKVFLECVQDMDHENMFWYRQDPGLGLRLIYFSYDVKMKEKGDIPEGYSVSREKKERFSLILESASTNQTSMYLCASSPGGLLAKNIQYFGAGTRLSVL.

CDR3 nucleotides: TGCAGTGCTAACTCTCTAACGGGGGGTCCTAGCTATGGCTACACCTTC. Its translation is CSANSLTGGPSYGYTF. The chain employs TRBV20-1 and TRBJ1-2; weak D call: TRBD1 (5 bases). This CDR3 comprises 16 residues. V was clipped by 4 bases and J by 4 bases, with 22 bases between them. Germline V gene sequence: CDR1 DFQATT, CDR2 SNEGSKA (reference sequence).

This clonotype was seen only a few times. The V call is TRBV20-1, the J call TRBJ2-1; 13 bases match TRBD2. The CDR3 totals 15 residues. Unmatched junction bases numbered 4, after V lost 5 bases and J lost 3 bases. CDR1 and CDR2 from the germline V gene are DFQATT and SNEGSKA (reference sequence). CDR3 sequence reads: CSAWGLAGLYNEQFF. The CDR3 nucleotides read TGCAGTGCTTGGGGACTAGCGGGGCTCTACAATGAGCAGTTCTTC.

This clonotype was seen only a few times. The chain joins TRBV9 to TRBJ2-2, with TRBD2 matching 7 bases. The CDR3 is 15 residues long. Trimming at V came to 0 bases and at J to 3 bases, leaving 2 bases not matched to a gene. CDR1 SGDLS and CDR2 YYNGEE come from the germline V gene. The DNA of the CDR3 is TGTGCCAGCAGCGTAGGAGGGAGGGACACCGGGGAGCTGTTTTTT. Its protein is CASSVGGRDTGELFF.

The rearrangement joins TRBV7-8 to TRBJ2-1, with D hard to call. This CDR3 contains 11 residues. Germline V lookup: CDR1 SGHVS, CDR2 FQNEAQ. Trimming stripped 5 bases from V and 6 bases from J, with 5 bases between. The CDR3 coding sequence is TGTGCCAGCAGCCCCGTCAATGAGCAGTTCTTC. Amino acids: CASSPVNEQFF.

This clonotype was seen more than once but under ten times. CDR3 amino acids: CASSYGLEETQYF. Written as DNA, the CDR3 is TGTGCCAGCAGTTACGGACTAGAGGAGACCCAGTACTTC. The chain couples TRBV27 to TRBJ2-5; 7 positions match TRBD2. Losses at the gene ends were 4 bases for V and 5 bases for J; bases not matched to a gene: 4. CDR1 and CDR2 (germline): MNHEY, SMNVEV (reference sequence). This CDR3 comprises 13 residues.

This clonotype was counted at least ten times. The CDR3 DNA reads TGTGCCTGGAGTGTAGGACAAGAAGCTTTCTTT. Its protein product is CAWSVGQEAFF. This chain uses TRBV30 with TRBJ1-1; possibly TRBD1 for D (5 bases). The CDR3 spans 11 residues. CDR1 is GTSNPN and CDR2 is SVGIG in the germline V gene (reference sequence). Between the trimmed V and J ends, which lost 0 bases and 8 bases, there was a span of 7 bases.

This clonotype was detected only a few times. The V and J genes are TRBV11-2 and TRBJ1-2, with a weak D call TRBD1 (6 bases). V was trimmed by 1 base and J by 0 bases, leaving 12 bases between them. The CDR3 has 16 residues. CDR1 and CDR2 (germline): SGHAT, FQNNGV. The CDR3: CASSLVMGAANYGYTF. CDR3 bases: TGTGCCAGCAGCTTAGTGATGGGGGCAGCTAACTATGGCTACACCTTC.

The chain recombines TRBV2 with TRBJ1-1; D is possibly TRBD1 (6 bases). Looked up from germline, CDR1 is SNHLY and CDR2 is FYNNEI. The CDR3 sequence is 12 residues long. Trimming took off 6 bases at V and 10 bases at J, with 15 bases between the two ends. The CDR3 coding sequence is TGTGCCAGCAGGACGGACAGCTGGGGAGCTTTCTTT. Translating gives CASRTDSWGAFF.

This clonotype was seen a few times. The chain is built from TRBV19 and TRBJ2-5; D not certain. The CDR3 has 14 residues. Germline CDR1 and CDR2: LNHDA and SQIVND (reference sequence). Trimming removed 5 bases from V and 0 bases from J, with 10 bases in between. Here the CDR3 reads CASSFYSNQETQYF. Here the CDR3 DNA reads TGTGCCAGTAGTTTCTACAGTAACCAAGAGACCCAGTACTTC.

This clonotype was detected only a few times. The CDR3 sequence is CAWYRDNSPLHF. Here the CDR3 DNA reads TGTGCCTGGTACAGGGATAATTCACCCCTCCACTTT. The chain links TRBV30 to TRBJ1-6; possible D gene TRBD1, 6 bases. V gave up 5 bases and J gave up 5 bases, with 7 bases separating them. The germline gives CDR1 GTSNPN, CDR2 SVGIG (reference sequence). This CDR3 is 12 amino acids long.

The chain carries TRBV27 and TRBJ2-5, with TRBD2 identical over 7 bases. In germline, CDR1 is MNHEY, CDR2 SMNVEV (reference sequence). Trimming removed 3 bases from V and 2 bases from J; junction bases left unmatched: 6. The CDR3 length is 15 residues. In DNA form, the CDR3 reads TGTGCCAGCAGTTTTGCGGGAGACCTACAAGAGACCCAGTACTTC. Its translation is CASSFAGDLQETQYF.

This clonotype turned up a few times. The chain combines TRBV6-1 with TRBJ2-3; the D is unclear. CDR1 and CDR2 (germline): MNHNS, SASEGT. The V gene lost 5 bases and the J gene lost 2 bases, with 8 bases spanning the gap. The CDR3 is 13 residues long. CDR3 sequence reads: CASSLGITDTQYF. In DNA form, the CDR3 reads TGTGCCAGCAGTCTGGGGATCACAGATACGCAGTATTTT.

A few counts support this clonotype. The V and J genes are TRBV18 and TRBJ1-5; 12 positions match TRBD1. The V gene end was trimmed by 5 bases and the J gene end by 6 bases; junction bases not matched to a gene: 2. This CDR3 is 14 amino acids long. Germline loops: CDR1 KGHSH, CDR2 LQKENI. The CDR3 spells CASSGTGGGQPQHF. CDR3 sequence (DNA): TGTGCCAGCTCAGGGACAGGGGGCGGTCAGCCCCAGCATTTT.

At least ten counts were recorded for this clonotype. The chain couples TRBV5-1 to TRBJ2-4; D uncertain. This CDR3 has 12 residues. CDR1 is SGHRS, CDR2 YFSETQ, per germline. With 0 bases removed from V and 9 bases from J, the gap between germline ends came to 7 bases. CDR3 residues: CASSLEGSIQYF. DNA of the CDR3: TGCGCCAGCAGCTTGGAGGGCTCCATTCAGTACTTC.

This clonotype was counted a few times. V gene TRBV7-2 combines with J gene TRBJ2-1, with 13 bases fitting TRBD2. V shed 5 bases and J 9 bases; nucleotides not matched to a gene: 4. The CDR3 sequence is 14 residues long. Germline V gives CDR1 SGHTA, CDR2 FQGNSA. CDR3 region: CASSLGLAGSEQFF. The CDR3, as DNA: TGTGCCAGCAGCCTGGGACTAGCGGGATCTGAGCAGTTCTTC.

This clonotype was observed many times. This chain joins TRBV7-2 and TRBJ2-1; D ambiguous. Germline CDR1 and CDR2: SGHTA and FQGNSA. Trimming took off 0 bases at V and 4 bases at J, with 10 bases between the two ends. The CDR3 contains 15 residues. CDR3 residues: CASSLATRVYNEQFF. The CDR3 DNA is TGTGCCAGCAGCTTAGCTACCCGAGTATACAATGAGCAGTTCTTC. The variable domain in full, with the rest retrieved from reference TRBV7-2 and TRBJ2-1, is GAGVSQSPSNKVTEKGKDVELRCDPISGHTALYWYRQSLGQGLEFLIYFQGNSAPDKSGLPSDRFSAERTGGSVSTLTIQRTQQEDSAVYLCASSLATRVYNEQFFGPGTRLTVL.

This clonotype was seen many times. This rearrangement joins TRBV2 to TRBJ2-5; 8 positions agree with TRBD2. The CDR3 totals 13 residues. V shed 8 bases and J 5 bases; nucleotides not matched to a gene: 7. Germline loops: CDR1 SNHLY, CDR2 FYNNEI. The CDR3 sequence: CASGGAGGETQYF. The CDR3 nucleotides read TGTGCCAGCGGAGGGGCGGGAGGTGAGACCCAGTACTTC.

The genes are TRBV28 and TRBJ2-1, with 9 bases identical to TRBD2. V dropped 4 bases and J dropped 3; count of bases not matched to a gene: 4. The CDR3 sequence is 15 residues long. CDR1 and CDR2 (germline): MDHEN, SYDVKM. The CDR3 DNA reads TGTGCCAGCAGTTCTAGCGGGGTCTTCTACAATGAGCAGTTCTTC. Translation gives CASSSSGVFYNEQFF. Complete variable domain (other parts from reference TRBV28 and TRBJ2-1): DVKVTQSSRYLVKRTGEKVFLECVQDMDHENMFWYRQDPGLGLRLIYFSYDVKMKEKGDIPEGYSVSREKKERFSLILESASTNQTSMYLCASSSSGVFYNEQFFGPGTRLTVL.

This clonotype was seen more than once but under ten times. The chain has TRBV3-1 and TRBJ1-4; no clear D gene. This CDR3 is 11 amino acids long. Germline assignment: CDR1 LGHDT and CDR2 YNNKEL (reference sequence). The V gene lost 4 bases and the J gene lost 5 bases, with 2 bases spanning the gap. The CDR3 region is CASSLNEKLFF. DNA of the CDR3: TGTGCCAGCAGCCTCAATGAAAAACTGTTTTTT. Full variable domain (remainder filled in from reference TRBV3-1 and TRBJ1-4): DTAVSQTPKYLVTQMGNDKSIKCEQNLGHDTMYWYKQDSKKFLKIMFSYNNKELIINETVPNRFSPKSPDKAHLNLHINSLELGDSAVYFCASSLNEKLFFGSGTQLSVL.

V is TRBV11-2 and J is TRBJ1-3, with a tentative D call TRBD1 (6 bases). The germline V gene encodes CDR1 SGHAT and CDR2 FQNNGV. The CDR3 runs to 17 residues. The V end lost 4 bases, the J end lost 3 bases, and 19 bases lay between the germline ends. The CDR3 loop is CASSSLMGGLFGNTIYF. In nucleotides, the CDR3 is TGTGCCAGCAGCTCTCTTATGGGGGGCCTCTTTGGAAACACCATATATTTT.